This T cell receptor beta chain was found in a study of cytomegalovirus exposure and HLA in healthy donors. Note on this clone: The antigen is undetermined.

The method was immunoSEQ multiplex PCR; TCRdb's version includes in-frame clones alone and lacks a portion of them. The table records about 130,000 clones, nearly 90% of them present only once. V was pared by 7 bases and J by 3 bases, with 4 bases of the junction left unmatched. CDR1 is MDHEN, CDR2 SYDVKM, per germline. The CDR3 sequence is 13 residues long. General study results and limits: Reports credit the classifier with highly specific, highly sensitive diagnosis of cytomegalovirus status.

The receptor was isolated from a woman in her late teens or twenties in good health and CMV-seronegative. Sequenced: PBMCs. The chain recombines TRBV28 with TRBJ1-2; 8 nucleotides line up with TRBD1. The CDR3 DNA reads TGTGCCAGCACCGTGGACAGGGACTATGGCTACACCTTC. This codes for CASTVDRDYGYTF.